The TCR beta chain under discussion was sequenced for a study of blood T cells in healthy people across ages (dated by TCRdb to between 2014 and 2016). Background for the entire study: In model experiments, template switching captured roughly one uniquely barcoded TCR beta cDNA molecule for every two T cells. Using deep sequencing normalized with unique cDNA molecular identifiers, the study measured how TCR beta repertoire diversity changes with age. The donors were divided into four age groups: young (average around 17 years), middle-aged (approximately 39), aged (roughly 66) and long-lived (about 80). Two additional independent replicas of 1 million unique cDNA reads from the same blood draw were analyzed for two donors (one aged 18 to 30 and one aged 80 or older). What the study reported, not specific to this receptor: Estimates of total diversity based on one million sequenced T cells were considered lower bounds and underestimates. Observed TCR beta diversity per million T cells fell roughly linearly with age, and a significant reduction was already apparent by age roughly 40. Because the CMV infection status of the donors was unknown, age-related changes in expanded clonotypes may potentially have been confounded. A strong correlation was found between observed TCR beta diversity and the percentage of naive T cells measured by flow cytometry. Compared with the aged group, more naive CD4+ T cells, fewer expanded clones and increased TCR diversity were shown by the long-lived group, suggesting age selection. Bulk unsorted PBMC profiling prevented conclusive comparison of naive and antigen-experienced compartments.

The donors were around 39 Caucasian individuals from Russia, aged roughly 6 to 95 years, who were systemically healthy. Each donor gave about 9.8 milliliters of peripheral blood, drawn into EDTA-treated Vacutainer tubes. Ficoll-Paque density-gradient centrifugation was used to isolate PBMCs, with at least 6 million obtained per sample. Total RNA, at least 6 micrograms per sample, was extracted from PBMCs with Trizol reagent. Naive CD45RAhigh/CD27high T cell percentages were measured by flow cytometry on a PBMC aliquot from every donor. Library preparation used 5' RACE. The sequencer listed for this sample is Illumina HiSeq 2500. A second PCR of about 6 to 11 cycles was performed with a sample-barcoded 5' primer and a J-beta primer mix. Each TCR beta cDNA molecule received a unique molecular identifier from a template-switch 5' adaptor carrying 12 random nucleotides. Each sample yielded at least 3 million CDR3-containing paired-end reads. All of the RNA was converted into first-strand cDNA using the Mint cDNA synthesis kit, with a TRBC-specific oligonucleotide serving as the primer. All cDNA was treated with uracil-DNA glycosylase and then went through a first 18-cycle PCR with the universal primers M1SS and BC2_uni_R. The study's processing was this. Each sample was normalized by randomly selecting 1 million high-quality reads, each carrying a distinct molecular identifier. Instead of being binned into consensus sequences, reads that shared molecular identifiers were thrown out. MiTCR, run with a Q25 quality threshold and the strictest error-elimination algorithm, handled CDR3 identification, clonotype clustering and error correction. A nonparametric unseen species model using Euler transformation provided a lower-bound estimate of total TCR beta diversity. TCRdb trimmed public reads at Q25 via fastp, called clones via MiXCR and kept in-frame beta chains. CDR3 protein duplicates are merged, each entry listing the most common genes and DNA. TCRdb's processing, not the authors', yielded these V and J calls. The sample table contains 1 million or so distinct CDR3 sequences; only one count was recorded for 20% to 25% of them. The leading ten clones occupy about 0.72% of the sample.

Concerning this clonotype: Its cognate antigen has yet to be identified. No much larger clonotype is one base removed from it; base qualities were not supplied.

Including the terminal cysteine and phenylalanine, the CDR3 comprises 13 residues. Of the read, only the CDR3 DNA is kept; its 39 bases are in frame from base 1. Taken from the germline V gene, the CDR1 and CDR2 loops are MGHDK and SYGVNS. V and J are truncated by 3 bases and 5 bases respectively, leaving an intervening sequence of 10 bases. This sample was shared with a second study, whose subject was T cells of mothers and their children. From the second report: The donors were nine systemically healthy Caucasian individuals, made up of three mothers and their six children. cDNA synthesis consumed the entire amount of extracted RNA, loaded at about 1.6 ug RNA in each 15 ul reaction. In the second PCR, sample barcodes and 2-4 random nucleotides were introduced via the M1S primer. More than 9 million TCR beta CDR3 reads were obtained from each mother, and some 3 million reads were obtained from each child. Thymic selection shapes the output of TCR recombination in a similar way in related and unrelated pairs, and inherited differences have a minor effect. Normalized repertoire overlap in related mother-child pairs was always slightly higher than in unrelated mother-child pairs, but the difference was never significant. No persistent microchimeric T cell clones were found, with a detection sensitivity of roughly 99 clones per million clonotypes. Deep NGS was used in the study to compare the TCR beta repertoires of mothers and children and to look for features that separate related mother-child pairs from unrelated individuals. Mothers averaged about 40 +/- 4 years of age and children averaged roughly 11 +/- 4 years. After adapter ligation with NEBNext reagents, the libraries were sequenced on Illumina HiSeq 2000 with 100+100 nt paired-end reads. To prevent cross-contamination, the mother and child libraries were prepared one month apart and sequenced in separate runs. Between 500,000 and 2,000,000 distinct TCR beta clonotypes were identified per donor. Naive TCR beta clonotypes were estimated from low-frequency clonotypes matched to each donor's FACS-determined naive share, without sorting.

Material for sequencing was blood. The TCR comes from a girl aged 2-10 years in good health. The chain is assembled from TRBV25-1 and TRBJ2-5, with no confident D gene call. The DNA reads TGTGCCAGCAGTGACCAGGCGTTGGAGACCCAGTACTTC. This yields the protein CASSDQALETQYF.